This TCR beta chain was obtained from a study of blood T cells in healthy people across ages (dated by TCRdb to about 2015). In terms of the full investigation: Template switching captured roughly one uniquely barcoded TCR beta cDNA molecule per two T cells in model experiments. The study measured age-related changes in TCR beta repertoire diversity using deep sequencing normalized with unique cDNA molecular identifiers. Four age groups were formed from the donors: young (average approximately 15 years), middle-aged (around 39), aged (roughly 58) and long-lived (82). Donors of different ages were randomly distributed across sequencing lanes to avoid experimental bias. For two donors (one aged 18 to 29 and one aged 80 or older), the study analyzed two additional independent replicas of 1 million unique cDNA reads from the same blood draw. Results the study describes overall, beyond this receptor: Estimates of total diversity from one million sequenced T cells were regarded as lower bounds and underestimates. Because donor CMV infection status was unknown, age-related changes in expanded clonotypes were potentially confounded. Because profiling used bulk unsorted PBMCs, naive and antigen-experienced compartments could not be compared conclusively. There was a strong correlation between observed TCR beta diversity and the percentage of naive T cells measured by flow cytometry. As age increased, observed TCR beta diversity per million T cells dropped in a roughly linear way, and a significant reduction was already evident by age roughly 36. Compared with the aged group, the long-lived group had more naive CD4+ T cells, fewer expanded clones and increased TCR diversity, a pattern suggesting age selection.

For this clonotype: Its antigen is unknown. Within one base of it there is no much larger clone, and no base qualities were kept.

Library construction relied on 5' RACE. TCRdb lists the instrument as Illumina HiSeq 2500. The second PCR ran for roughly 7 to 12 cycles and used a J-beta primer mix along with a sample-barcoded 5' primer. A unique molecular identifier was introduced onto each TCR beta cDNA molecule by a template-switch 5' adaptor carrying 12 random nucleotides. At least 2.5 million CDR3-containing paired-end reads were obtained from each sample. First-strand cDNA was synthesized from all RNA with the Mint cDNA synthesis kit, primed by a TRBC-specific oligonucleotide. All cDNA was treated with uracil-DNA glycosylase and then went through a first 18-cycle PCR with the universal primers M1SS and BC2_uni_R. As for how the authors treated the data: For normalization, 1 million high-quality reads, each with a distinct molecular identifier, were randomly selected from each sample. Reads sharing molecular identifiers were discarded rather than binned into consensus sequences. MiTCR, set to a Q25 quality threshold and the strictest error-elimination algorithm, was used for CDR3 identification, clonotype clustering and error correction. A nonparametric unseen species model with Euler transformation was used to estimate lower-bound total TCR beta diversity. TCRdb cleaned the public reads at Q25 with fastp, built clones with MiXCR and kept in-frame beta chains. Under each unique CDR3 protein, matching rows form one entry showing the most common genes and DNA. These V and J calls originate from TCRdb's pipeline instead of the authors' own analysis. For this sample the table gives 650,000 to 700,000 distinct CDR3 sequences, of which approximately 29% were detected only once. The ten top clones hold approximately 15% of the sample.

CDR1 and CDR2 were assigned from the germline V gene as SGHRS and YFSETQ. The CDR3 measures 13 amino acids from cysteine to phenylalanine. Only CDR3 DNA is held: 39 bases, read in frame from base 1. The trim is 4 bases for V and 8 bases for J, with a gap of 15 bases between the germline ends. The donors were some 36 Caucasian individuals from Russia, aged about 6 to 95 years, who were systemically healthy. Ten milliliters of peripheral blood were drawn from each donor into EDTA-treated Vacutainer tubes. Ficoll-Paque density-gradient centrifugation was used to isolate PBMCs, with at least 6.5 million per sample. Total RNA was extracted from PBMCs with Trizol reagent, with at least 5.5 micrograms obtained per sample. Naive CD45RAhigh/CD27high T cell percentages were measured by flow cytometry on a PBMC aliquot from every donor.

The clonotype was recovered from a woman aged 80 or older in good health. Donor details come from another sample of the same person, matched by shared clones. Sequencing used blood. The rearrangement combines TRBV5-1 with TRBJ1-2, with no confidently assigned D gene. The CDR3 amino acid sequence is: CASSLHLTEGYTF. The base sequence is TGCGCCAGCAGCCTGCACTTGACGGAAGGCTACACCTTC.